Presented here are 9 T cell receptor beta chains from one specimen sequenced in a study of blood T cell repertoires in COVID-19. TCRdb's copy holds only in-frame clones and misses some; the assay was immunoSEQ multiplex PCR. The repertoire holds 55,000 to 65,000 clones, with around 80% as singletons. Sequencing used peripheral blood. These receptors all come from a woman aged 55-69 years with acute or convalescent COVID-19.

This clone was counted a few times. The genes are TRBV10-3 and TRBJ2-3; D not certain. CDR3 length: 13 residues. The V gene's germline CDR1 is ENHRY and CDR2 SYGVKD. The V end was cut by 8 bases, the J end by 0 bases, with 9 bases between. In DNA, the CDR3 is TGTGCCATCCGGGTGCAAAGCACAGATACGCAGTATTTT. This encodes CAIRVQSTDTQYF.

V usage is TRBV25-1 and J usage is TRBJ1-5; 10 positions match TRBD1. This CDR3 comprises 15 residues. V gave up 4 bases and J gave up 3 bases; unmatched junction bases: 3. The germline CDR1 and CDR2 sequences are MGHDK and SYGVNS. The DNA for the CDR3 is TGTGCCAGCAGTGGGGGGACAGGGGTCAATCAGCCCCAGCATTTT. Its translation is CASSGGTGVNQPQHF.

The chain couples TRBV5-1 to TRBJ1-4; D remains unclear. The germline gives CDR1 SGHRS, CDR2 YFSETQ. Trimming removed 2 bases at V and 7 bases at J, with 6 bases between. This CDR3 is 12 amino acids long. The CDR3 DNA is TGCGCCAGCAGCTTTTCGGGTGAAAAACTGTTTTTT. Amino acid sequence: CASSFSGEKLFF.

This chain uses TRBV5-1 with TRBJ2-1; 7 bases are a match to TRBD2. V lost 1 base and J lost 3; bases outside the gene matches: 1. The CDR3 is made up of 14 amino acids. The germline V gene encodes CDR1 SGHRS and CDR2 YFSETQ. CDR3 coding DNA: TGCGCCAGCAGCTTGATAGCGGGCTACAATGAGCAGTTCTTC. Translation gives CASSLIAGYNEQFF.

V usage is TRBV19 and J usage is TRBJ1-6; 7 nucleotides align to TRBD1. Germline values: CDR1 LNHDA, CDR2 SQIVND (reference sequence). CDR3 size: 14 residues. V lost 9 bases and J lost 5; bases outside the gene matches: 7. The CDR3 here is CASHSGTDNSPLHF. CDR3 nucleotides: TGTGCCAGCCACTCCGGGACAGATAATTCACCCCTCCACTTT.

The rearrangement links TRBV30 to TRBJ1-1; a possible D gene is TRBD1 (5 bases). The V gene lost 8 bases and the J gene lost 1 base, with 20 bases spanning the gap. The CDR3 contains 15 residues. CDR1 and CDR2 (germline): GTSNPN, SVGIG (reference sequence). The CDR3 loop is CAGGTVRLTNTEAFF. In DNA, the CDR3 is TGTGCCGGAGGGACCGTGCGATTAACGAACACTGAAGCTTTCTTT.

Notes on this clone: One end of the junction does not line up with germline, which may come from a read error. CDR3 coding DNA: TGCGCCCGCAGCCGGCGGTGGGGGGATGAAGCTTTCTTT. This translates into CARSRRWGDEAFF. The chain employs TRBV5-1 and TRBJ1-1, with D possibly being TRBD1 (5 bases). The germline CDR1 and CDR2 sequences are SGHRS and YFSETQ. This CDR3 is 13 amino acids long.

This chain links TRBV6-5 with TRBJ1-1; D is perhaps TRBD1 (5 bases). V lost 6 bases, J lost 0 bases, and 14 bases lay in between. The CDR3 is 15 amino acids. Germline CDR1 is MNHEY and CDR2 is SVGAGI. Written as DNA, the CDR3 is TGTGCCAGCAGGGATATGGCAGGGATGAACACTGAAGCTTTCTTT. Protein: CASRDMAGMNTEAFF.

This clone was counted only a few times. The chain recombines TRBV9 with TRBJ2-5, with 11 bases lining up with TRBD2. Per germline, CDR1 SGDLS and CDR2 YYNGEE. The CDR3 extends over 16 amino acids. The V segment lost 2 bases and the J segment 2 bases; nucleotides outside the gene matches: 5. In nucleotides, the CDR3 is TGTGCCAGCAGCGTCGGTAGCGGGGGGGGACAAGAGACCCAGTACTTC. It codes for CASSVGSGGGQETQYF.